This T cell receptor beta chain was found in a study of blood T cell repertoires in COVID-19. Study-level information: T cells, B-cell-depleted T cells, or PBMCs supplied cDNA or gDNA.

Per the germline V gene, CDR1 is LGHNA and CDR2 is YSLEER. CDR3 length: 21 residues. V lost 1 base, J lost 2 bases, and 20 bases stayed unmatched. Measured with immunoSEQ multiplex PCR; TCRdb has only the in-frame clones, and not every one. Of roughly 250,000 clones listed, 87% are singletons. V is TRBV4-3 and J is TRBJ2-3, with 8 bases lining up with TRBD2. This receptor was taken from a woman in her twenties or thirties with acute COVID-19. The sequenced sample was PBMCs or T cells enriched from blood (not recorded which). CDR3 region: CASSQGAGASESGRITDTQYF. Here the CDR3 DNA reads TGCGCCAGCAGCCAAGGGGCCGGGGCCAGCGAAAGCGGGAGAATCACAGATACGCAGTATTTT.